The entry that follows covers one T cell receptor (beta chain) sequence. Profiled with immunoSEQ multiplex PCR; TCRdb holds only in-frame clones, not every one. Among about 61,000 clones, 90% were seen once, and the ten largest hold approximately 3%. The data are from a study of T cell changes during pregnancy in multiple sclerosis. The germline V gene encodes CDR1 SGHNT and CDR2 YENEEA. The CDR3 spans 13 residues. V shed 0 bases and J shed 7 bases, with 6 bases lying between them. V is TRBV11-3 and J is TRBJ2-2; D is ambiguous. The source material was peripheral blood, sampled in the first trimester of pregnancy. This TCR derives from a female donor in good health, enrolled as a control in a pregnancy study. In DNA form, the CDR3 reads TGTGCCAGCAGCTTAGAGGGCGACGGGGAGCTGTTTTTT. It is translated as CASSLEGDGELFF.